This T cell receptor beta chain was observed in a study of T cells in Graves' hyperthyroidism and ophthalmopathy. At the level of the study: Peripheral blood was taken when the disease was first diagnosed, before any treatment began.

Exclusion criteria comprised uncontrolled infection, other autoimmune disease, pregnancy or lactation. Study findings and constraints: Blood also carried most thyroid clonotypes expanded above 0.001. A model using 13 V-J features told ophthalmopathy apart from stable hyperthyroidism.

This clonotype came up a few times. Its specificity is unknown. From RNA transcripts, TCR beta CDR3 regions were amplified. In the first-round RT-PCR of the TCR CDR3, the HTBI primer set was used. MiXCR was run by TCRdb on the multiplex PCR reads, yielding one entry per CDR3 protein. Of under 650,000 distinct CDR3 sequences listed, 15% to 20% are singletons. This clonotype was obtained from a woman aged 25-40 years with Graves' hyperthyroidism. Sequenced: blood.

This CDR3 reads CASSPGSSVTEAFF. Here the CDR3 DNA reads TGTGCCAGTAGTCCGGGGTCTTCGGTGACTGAAGCTTTCTTT. The V call is TRBV19, the J call TRBJ1-1; no definite D call. Germline V gene lookup returns CDR1 LNHDA and CDR2 SQIVND (reference sequence). The V gene lost 5 bases and the J gene lost 5 bases, with 15 bases spanning the gap. CDR3 size: 14 residues.